The rows below give T cell receptor beta chains drawn from one sample of a study of T cells in localized non-small cell lung cancer. Clones were read by immunoSEQ multiplex PCR, and TCRdb kept only the in-frame ones, dropping some. The sample includes about 28,000 clones, 91% of them seen just once. The sample here was peripheral blood, taken before any cancer treatment. These receptors all come from a female donor of 60 years or more with stage I lung adenocarcinoma. Each CDR3 is given with its conserved first and last residue. Each record gives: V gene, D gene, clone size, J gene, CDR3 DNA, CDR3 protein. D genes are given only for firm matches. Size tells how often a clone was seen (once, few, many) or the class of an expanded clone, and some rows leave it out.

V: TRBV18
D: -
size: -
J: TRBJ1-2
DNA: TGTGCCAGCTCACCAGGGGGTTGGGATGGCTACACCTTC
CDR3: CASSPGGWDGYTF

V: TRBV10-3
D: TRBD2
size: -
J: TRBJ2-2
DNA: TGTGCCATCAGCTCCGGGACTACATTCACCGGGGAGCTGTTTTTT
CDR3: CAISSGTTFTGELFF

V: TRBV27
D: TRBD1
size: -
J: TRBJ2-2
DNA: TGTGCCAGCAGTTCCAGGACAGGGGTCTCCGGGGAGCTGTTTTTT
CDR3: CASSSRTGVSGELFF

V: TRBV6-5
D: TRBD2
size: -
J: TRBJ2-7
DNA: TGTGCCAGCCATGCCGGACTAGCGGCCACGCTCGAGCAGTACTTC
CDR3: CASHAGLAATLEQYF

V: TRBV11-1
D: TRBD1
size: -
J: TRBJ2-7
DNA: TGTGCCAGCAGCTACACCGGGACAGGGGGCTACGAGCAGTACTTC
CDR3: CASSYTGTGGYEQYF

V: TRBV2
D: TRBD2
size: -
J: TRBJ2-2
DNA: TGTGCCAGCGTCAAGGGACTAGCGGGGGGTAACACCGGGGAGCTGTTTTTT
CDR3: CASVKGLAGGNTGELFF

V: TRBV6-1
D: TRBD2
size: -
J: TRBJ2-7
DNA: TGTGCCAGCATCCTAGCGGGAGCCTACGAGCAGTACTTC
CDR3: CASILAGAYEQYF

V: TRBV5-1
D: TRBD1
size: -
J: TRBJ2-7
DNA: TGCGCCAGCAGCTTGTCGACAGGGTACGAGCAGTACTTC
CDR3: CASSLSTGYEQYF

V: TRBV18
D: TRBD1
size: -
J: TRBJ1-2
DNA: TGTGCCAGCTCACTGGGGACAGCTAACTATGGCTACACCTTC
CDR3: CASSLGTANYGYTF

V: TRBV5-1
D: -
size: -
J: TRBJ2-5
DNA: TGCGCCAGCAGAGGTGGGGTGGTACAAGAGACCCAGTACTTC
CDR3: CASRGGVVQETQYF

V: TRBV7-8
D: TRBD1
size: -
J: TRBJ1-2
DNA: TGTGCCAGCAGCCCGCACAGGGACAGACCGAACTATGGCTACACCTTC
CDR3: CASSPHRDRPNYGYTF

V: TRBV27
D: -
size: -
J: TRBJ1-1
DNA: TGTGCCAGCAGTTTGAGACAGTCAACTGAAGCTTTCTTT
CDR3: CASSLRQSTEAFF

V: TRBV29-1
D: TRBD1
size: -
J: TRBJ1-1
DNA: TGCAGCGTAGGACAGGGATTGAACACTGAAGCTTTCTTT
CDR3: CSVGQGLNTEAFF

V: TRBV2
D: -
size: once
J: TRBJ2-5
DNA: TGTGCCAGCAGTGACAGGCCAGGGGGGGAGACCCAGTACTTC
CDR3: CASSDRPGGETQYF

V: TRBV7-8
D: -
size: large
J: TRBJ1-5
DNA: TGTGCCAGCAGCTGGGAGGGCAATCAGCCCCAGCATTTT
CDR3: CASSWEGNQPQHF

V: TRBV7-2
D: TRBD2
size: -
J: TRBJ2-2
DNA: TGTGCCAGCAGCTTAGTATCGGGACTACCCACCGGGGAGCTGTTTTTT
CDR3: CASSLVSGLPTGELFF

V: TRBV7-2
D: TRBD2
size: -
J: TRBJ2-5
DNA: TGTGCCAGCAGCCTGGGACTAGCGGGGGGTCAAGAGACCCAGTACTTC
CDR3: CASSLGLAGGQETQYF

V: TRBV7-9
D: TRBD1
size: -
J: TRBJ1-1
DNA: TGTGCCAGCACGGACAGGGGGAACACTGAAGCTTTCTTT
CDR3: CASTDRGNTEAFF

V: TRBV27
D: -
size: once
J: TRBJ1-6
DNA: TGTGCCAGCAGTTTGGGGCATCCGAAATATTCACCCCTCCACTTT
CDR3: CASSLGHPKYSPLHF

V: TRBV21-1
D: -
size: -
J: TRBJ2-3
DNA: TGTGCCAGCAGCAAAGGAGGTCCGCCGGATACGCAGTATTTT
CDR3: CASSKGGPPDTQYF

V: TRBV10-2
D: TRBD2
size: -
J: TRBJ2-7
DNA: TGCGCCAGCAGTGGCCTCGGACTAGTTAGCGAGCAGTACTTC
CDR3: CASSGLGLVSEQYF

V: TRBV9
D: -
size: -
J: TRBJ2-7
DNA: TGTGCCAGCAGCGTAGAGAACAGGGAAAGCGAGCAGTACTTC
CDR3: CASSVENRESEQYF

V: TRBV19
D: -
size: -
J: TRBJ1-1
DNA: TGTGCCAGCCACAATTTCGACAATGAAGCTTTCTTT
CDR3: CASHNFDNEAFF

V: TRBV2
D: TRBD1
size: -
J: TRBJ2-7
DNA: TGTGCCAGCACCCCAAGTCGGGGACAGGGACACGAGCAGTACTTC
CDR3: CASTPSRGQGHEQYF